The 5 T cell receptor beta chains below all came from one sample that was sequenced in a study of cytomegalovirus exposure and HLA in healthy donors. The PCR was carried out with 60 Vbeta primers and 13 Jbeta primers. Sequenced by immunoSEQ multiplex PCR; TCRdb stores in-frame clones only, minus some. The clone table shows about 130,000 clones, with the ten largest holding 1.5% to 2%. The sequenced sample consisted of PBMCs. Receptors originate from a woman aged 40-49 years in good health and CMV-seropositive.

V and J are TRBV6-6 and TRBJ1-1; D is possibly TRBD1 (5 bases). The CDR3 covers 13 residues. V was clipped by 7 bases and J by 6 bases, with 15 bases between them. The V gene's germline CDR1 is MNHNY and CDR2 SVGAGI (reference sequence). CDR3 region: CASNPRRGAEAFF. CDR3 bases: TGTGCCAGCAACCCAAGACGGGGGGCTGAAGCTTTCTTT.

In DNA form, the CDR3 reads TGTGCCAGCAGTGAAAGCGGTAGCGGGAGAGTGGGGTCATGGTTCTTC. Translating it yields CASSESGSGRVGSWFF. The rearrangement uses TRBV2 and TRBJ2-1, with TRBD2 matching over 9 bases. V trimming: 2 bases; J trimming: 15 bases; junction bases outside the gene matches: 17. The germline V gene has CDR1 SNHLY and CDR2 FYNNEI. The CDR3 has 16 amino acids.

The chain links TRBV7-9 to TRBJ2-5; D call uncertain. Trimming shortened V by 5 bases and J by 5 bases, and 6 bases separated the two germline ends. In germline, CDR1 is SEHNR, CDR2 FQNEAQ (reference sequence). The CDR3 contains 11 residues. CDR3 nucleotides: TGTGCCAGCAGCCCCCGGGAGACCCAGTACTTC. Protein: CASSPRETQYF.

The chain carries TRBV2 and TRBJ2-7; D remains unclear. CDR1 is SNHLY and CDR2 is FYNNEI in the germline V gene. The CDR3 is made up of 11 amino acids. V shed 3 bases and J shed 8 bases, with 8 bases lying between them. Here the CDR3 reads CASSDNTQQYF. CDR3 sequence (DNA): TGTGCCAGCAGTGATAACACACAGCAGTACTTC.

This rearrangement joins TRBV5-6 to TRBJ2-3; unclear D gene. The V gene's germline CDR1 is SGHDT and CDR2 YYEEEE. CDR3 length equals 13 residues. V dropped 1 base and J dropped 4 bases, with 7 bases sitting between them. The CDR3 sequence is CASSLSGSDTQYF. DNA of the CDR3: TGTGCCAGCAGCTTGTCAGGATCAGATACGCAGTATTTT. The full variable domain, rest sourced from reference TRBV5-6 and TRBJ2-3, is DAGVTQSPTHLIKTRGQQVTLRCSPKSGHDTVSWYQQALGQGPQFIFQYYEEEERQRGNFPDRFSGHQFPNYSSELNVNALLLGDSALYLCASSLSGSDTQYFGPGTRLTVL.